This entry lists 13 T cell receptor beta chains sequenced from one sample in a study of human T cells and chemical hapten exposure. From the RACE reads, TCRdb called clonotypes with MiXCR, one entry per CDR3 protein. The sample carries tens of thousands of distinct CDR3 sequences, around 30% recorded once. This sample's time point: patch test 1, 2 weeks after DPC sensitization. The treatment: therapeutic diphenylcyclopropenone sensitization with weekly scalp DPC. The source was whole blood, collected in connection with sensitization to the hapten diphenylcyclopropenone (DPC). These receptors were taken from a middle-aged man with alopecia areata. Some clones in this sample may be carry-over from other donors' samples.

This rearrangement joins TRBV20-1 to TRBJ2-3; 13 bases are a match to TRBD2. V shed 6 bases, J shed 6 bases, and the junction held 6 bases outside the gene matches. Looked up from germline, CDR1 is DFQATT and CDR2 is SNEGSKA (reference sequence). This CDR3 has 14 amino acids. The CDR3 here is CSARLAGGMDTQYF. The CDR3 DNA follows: TGCAGTGCGAGACTAGCGGGAGGAATGGATACGCAGTATTTT.

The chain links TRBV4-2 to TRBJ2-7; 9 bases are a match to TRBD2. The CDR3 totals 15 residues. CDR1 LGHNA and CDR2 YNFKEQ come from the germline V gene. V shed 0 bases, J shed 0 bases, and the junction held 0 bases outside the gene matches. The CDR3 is CASSQEAGGSYEQYF. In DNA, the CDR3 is TGTGCCAGCAGCCAAGAAGCGGGAGGCTCCTACGAGCAGTACTTC.

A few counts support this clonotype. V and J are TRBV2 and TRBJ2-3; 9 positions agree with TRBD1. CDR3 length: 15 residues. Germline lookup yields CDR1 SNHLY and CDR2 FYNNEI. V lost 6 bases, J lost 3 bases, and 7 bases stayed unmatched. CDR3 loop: CASRGGQGQTDTQYF. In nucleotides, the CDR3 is TGTGCCAGCAGGGGTGGACAGGGGCAGACAGATACGCAGTATTTT.

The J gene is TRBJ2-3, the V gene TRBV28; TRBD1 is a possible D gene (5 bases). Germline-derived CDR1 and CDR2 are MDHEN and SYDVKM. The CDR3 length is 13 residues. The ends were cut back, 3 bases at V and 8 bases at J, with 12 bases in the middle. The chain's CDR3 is CASSFGRVGTQYF. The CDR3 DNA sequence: TGTGCCAGCAGTTTCGGCAGGGTCGGTACGCAGTATTTT.

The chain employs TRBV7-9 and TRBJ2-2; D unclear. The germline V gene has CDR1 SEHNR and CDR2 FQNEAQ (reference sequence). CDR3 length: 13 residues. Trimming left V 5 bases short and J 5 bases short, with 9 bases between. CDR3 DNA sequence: TGTGCCAGCAGCCGCCTGGGGACCGGGGAGCTGTTTTTT. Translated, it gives CASSRLGTGELFF.

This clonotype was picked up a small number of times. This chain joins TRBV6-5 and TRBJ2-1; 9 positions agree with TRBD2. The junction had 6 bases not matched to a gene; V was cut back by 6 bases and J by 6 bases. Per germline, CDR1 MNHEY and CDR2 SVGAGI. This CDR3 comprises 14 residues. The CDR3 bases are TGTGCCAGCAGACCGGGACTAGCCGTCAATGAGCAGTTCTTC. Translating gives CASRPGLAVNEQFF.

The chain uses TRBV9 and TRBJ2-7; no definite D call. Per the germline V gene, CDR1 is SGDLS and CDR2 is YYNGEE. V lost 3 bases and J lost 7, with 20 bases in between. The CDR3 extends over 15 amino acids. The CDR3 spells CASSGLDAAAEEQYF. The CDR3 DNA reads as TGTGCCAGCAGCGGCCTGGACGCCGCCGCCGAGGAGCAGTACTTC.

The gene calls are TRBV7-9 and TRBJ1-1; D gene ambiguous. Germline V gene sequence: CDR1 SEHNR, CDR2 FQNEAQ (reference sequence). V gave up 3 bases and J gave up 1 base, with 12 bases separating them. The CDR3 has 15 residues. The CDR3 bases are TGTGCCAGCAGCTTTGTAGGGCCCCCGAACACTGAAGCTTTCTTT. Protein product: CASSFVGPPNTEAFF.

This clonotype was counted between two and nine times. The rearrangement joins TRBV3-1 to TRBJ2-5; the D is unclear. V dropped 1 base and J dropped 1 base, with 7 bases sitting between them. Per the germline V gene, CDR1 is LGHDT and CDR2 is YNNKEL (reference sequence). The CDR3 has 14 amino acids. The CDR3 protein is CASSQGPVQETQYF. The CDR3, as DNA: TGTGCCAGCAGCCAAGGGCCCGTCCAAGAGACCCAGTACTTC.

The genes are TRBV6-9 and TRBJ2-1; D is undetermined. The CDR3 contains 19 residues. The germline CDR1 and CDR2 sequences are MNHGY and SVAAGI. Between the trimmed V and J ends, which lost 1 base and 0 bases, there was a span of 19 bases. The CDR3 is CASSYYGPHFISSYNEQFF. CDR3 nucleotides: TGTGCCAGCAGTTATTATGGTCCACACTTCATAAGCTCCTACAATGAGCAGTTCTTC.

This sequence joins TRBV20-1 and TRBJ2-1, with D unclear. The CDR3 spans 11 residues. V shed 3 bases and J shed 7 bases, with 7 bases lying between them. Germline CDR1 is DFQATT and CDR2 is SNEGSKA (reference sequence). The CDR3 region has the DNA TGCAGTGCTAGTATTGGAAATGAGCAGTTCTTC. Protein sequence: CSASIGNEQFF.

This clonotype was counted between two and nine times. The CDR3 protein is CGGGTDTQYF. The CDR3 region has the DNA TGTGGGGGAGGGACAGATACGCAGTATTTT. The chain recombines TRBV2 with TRBJ2-3, with 7 bases aligning to TRBD2. CDR1 and CDR2 from the germline V gene are SNHLY and FYNNEI. The CDR3 runs 10 residues.

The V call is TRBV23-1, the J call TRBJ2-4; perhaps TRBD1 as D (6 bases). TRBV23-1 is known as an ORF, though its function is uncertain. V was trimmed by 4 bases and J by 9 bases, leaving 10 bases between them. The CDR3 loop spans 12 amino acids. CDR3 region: CASSPQGPIQYF. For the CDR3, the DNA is TGCGCCAGCAGTCCACAGGGCCCCATTCAGTACTTC.